The rows below give T cell receptor beta chains drawn from one sample of a study of blood T cell repertoires in COVID-19. TCRdb's table, derived via immunoSEQ multiplex PCR, lists solely in-frame clones and lacks some. The sample carries 250,000 to 350,000 clones, 89% recorded once. The specimen sequenced was peripheral blood. These receptors all come from a middle-aged woman who had recovered from COVID-19. CDR3s include the opening cysteine and the closing phenylalanine or tryptophan. Fields, in order: V gene, J gene, CDR3 protein.

v_call: TRBV30
j_call: TRBJ2-1
cdr3_aa: CAWFGSSYNEQFF

v_call: TRBV5-1
j_call: TRBJ2-5
cdr3_aa: CASSLIRAGGQETQYF

v_call: TRBV19
j_call: TRBJ2-7
cdr3_aa: CASSPRTGDEQYF

v_call: TRBV28
j_call: TRBJ1-4
cdr3_aa: CASIAGGANEKLFF

v_call: TRBV4-1
j_call: TRBJ2-1
cdr3_aa: CASSQNLAGLYNEQFF

v_call: TRBV19
j_call: TRBJ2-3
cdr3_aa: CASSPGGLLLTDTQYF

v_call: TRBV23-1
j_call: TRBJ2-1
cdr3_aa: CASSQPPGQGNNEQFF

v_call: TRBV5-4
j_call: TRBJ2-1
cdr3_aa: CASSLDYHGYNEQFF

v_call: TRBV5-6
j_call: TRBJ2-7
cdr3_aa: CASSLTNDYEQYF

v_call: TRBV3-1/TRBV3-2
j_call: TRBJ2-3
cdr3_aa: CASSRRTSGEGTDTQYF

v_call: TRBV19
j_call: TRBJ2-7
cdr3_aa: CASSFTYRGNSYEQYF

v_call: TRBV27
j_call: TRBJ2-7
cdr3_aa: CASSLSAGQGIYEQYF

v_call: TRBV5-1
j_call: TRBJ2-5
cdr3_aa: CASSWGTGRETQYF

v_call: TRBV27
j_call: TRBJ2-3
cdr3_aa: CASSPLAGATDTQYF